This TCR beta chain was sequenced during a study of memory CD4+ T cells and cytomegalovirus serostatus. Regarding the study as a whole: About two fifths of the roughly 150 known CMV-associated TCRbeta sequences appeared in CD4+ memory.

Trimming pared 4 bases from V and 1 base from J, leaving 6 bases between. This CDR3 spans 13 amino acids. Germline V gives CDR1 SGHNT, CDR2 YENEEA. A remark on this clone: Its specificity is unknown.

The sort gate was single viable CD3+CD4+CD8-CD45RO+ cells for memory CD4+ T cells. TCRdb keeps only in-frame clones here, not all; method: immunoSEQ multiplex PCR. Of just under 95,000 clones detected, under 90% appear once; the ten largest clones hold around 3.6%. V usage is TRBV11-3 and J usage is TRBJ2-3; D unresolved. This receptor was obtained from an adult in good health and CMV-seropositive. What was sequenced was memory CD4+ T cells from blood. In DNA, the CDR3 is TGTGCCAGCAGCTATGAGCGCACAGATACGCAGTATTTT. It translates to CASSYERTDTQYF. The variable domain in full, with the rest retrieved from reference TRBV11-3 and TRBJ2-3, is EAGVVQSPRYKIIEKKQPVAFWCNPISGHNTLYWYLQNLGQGPELLIRYENEEAVDDSQLPKDRFSAERLKGVDSTLKIQPAELGDSAVYLCASSYERTDTQYFGPGTRLTVL.